The next 29 T cell receptor beta chains were all read from a single sample in a study of cytomegalovirus exposure and HLA in healthy donors. The study ran its PCR with 60 Vbeta and 13 Jbeta primers. Profiling relied on immunoSEQ multiplex PCR, and the TCRdb table lists in-frame clones only, not all of them. The sample contains 180,000 or so clones, roughly three quarters of which appear only once. The sequencing input was PBMCs. These receptors were collected from a woman in her 30s in good health and CMV-seropositive.

This clone has a single count. V usage is TRBV13 and J usage is TRBJ2-3; 9 bases fit TRBD2. Trimming took 5 bases from V and 5 from J; bases not matched to a gene: 5. The CDR3 extends over 14 amino acids. Germline CDR1 reads PRHDT; CDR2 reads FYEKMQ (reference sequence). CDR3 protein: CASSPQRGEDTQYF. For the CDR3, the DNA is TGTGCCAGCAGCCCACAGCGGGGGGAAGATACGCAGTATTTT. Looking up the rest from reference TRBV13 and TRBJ2-3 gives the full variable domain: AAGVIQSPRHLIKEKRETATLKCYPIPRHDTVYWYQQGPGQDPQFLISFYEKMQSDKGSIPDRFSAQQFSDYHSELNMSSLELGDSALYFCASSPQRGEDTQYFGPGTRLTVL.

This clone was recorded a few times. This chain connects TRBV5-1 to TRBJ2-3; 11 nucleotides match TRBD2. With V trimmed by 2 bases and J by 6 bases, 2 bases remained unmatched. The CDR3 length is 14 residues. CDR1 and CDR2 from the germline V gene are SGHRS and YFSETQ. CDR3 sequence (DNA): TGCGCCAGCAGCTTTAGCGGGGGGGCTGATACGCAGTATTTT. This sequence encodes CASSFSGGADTQYF.

This clone was seen a handful of times. The V gene is TRBV30, the J gene TRBJ2-2; D gene unclear. Deletions cut 2 bases from V and 6 bases from J, with 13 bases between. Germline CDR1 reads GTSNPN; CDR2 reads SVGIG (reference sequence). This CDR3 is 14 amino acids long. This chain's CDR3 is CAWSITVRAGELFF. The CDR3 DNA reads as TGTGCCTGGAGTATAACGGTGCGCGCCGGGGAGCTGTTTTTT.

J is TRBJ1-2 and V is TRBV7-6; D is ambiguous. The CDR3 is made up of 15 amino acids. Germline-derived CDR1 and CDR2 are SGHVS and FNYEAQ. V gave up 2 bases and J gave up 4 bases, with 14 bases separating them. Written as DNA, the CDR3 is TGTGCCAGCAGCTTATCCACGGCGGGTTCCTATGGCTACACCTTC. This encodes CASSLSTAGSYGYTF.

The J gene is TRBJ1-6, the V gene TRBV7-2, with 9 nucleotides matching TRBD1. Losses at the gene ends were 5 bases for V and 8 bases for J; bases not matched to a gene: 4. The CDR3 totals 14 residues. Germline values: CDR1 SGHTA, CDR2 FQGNSA. The CDR3 bases are TGTGCCAGCAGCCGGGACAGGGTCGATTCACCCCTCCACTTT. It specifies CASSRDRVDSPLHF.

The table lists this clone with a count of one. The rearrangement uses TRBV29-1 and TRBJ1-1; 7 bases line up with TRBD1. Germline V CDR1 and CDR2: SQVTM, ANQGSEA. The CDR3 is made up of 13 amino acids. With V trimmed by 7 bases and J by 8 bases, 13 bases remained unmatched. The CDR3: CSATDRPSLEAFF. CDR3 bases: TGCAGCGCGACGGACAGGCCCTCACTCGAAGCTTTCTTT.

The chain recombines TRBV18 with TRBJ1-4; D unclear. The ends were cut back, 3 bases at V and 6 bases at J, with 20 bases in the middle. CDR3 length: 17 residues. Per germline, CDR1 KGHSH and CDR2 LQKENI. CDR3 protein: CASSPWRGRPEDEKLFF. The CDR3 nucleotides are TGTGCCAGCTCACCCTGGAGAGGCCGCCCTGAAGATGAAAAACTGTTTTTT.

This chain connects TRBV4-1 to TRBJ1-5; no reliable D call. The CDR3 loop spans 15 amino acids. The germline CDR1 and CDR2 sequences are MGHRA and YSYEKL. V lost 4 bases to trimming and J lost 4 bases, with 14 bases between them. CDR3 coding DNA: TGCGCCAGCAGCCCCTTTACGGAGGGAAATCAGCCCCAGCATTTT. This translates into CASSPFTEGNQPQHF.

The chain couples TRBV6-1 to TRBJ1-2; no clear D gene. Germline assignment: CDR1 MNHNS and CDR2 SASEGT. The CDR3 contains 13 residues. Trimming removed 4 bases from V and 4 bases from J, with 10 bases in between. The CDR3 protein is CASSVDGLYGYTF. DNA of the CDR3: TGTGCCAGCAGTGTCGACGGACTCTATGGCTACACCTTC.

J is TRBJ2-7 and V is TRBV5-1; possible D gene TRBD1, 7 bases. V shed 0 bases and J shed 0 bases, with 10 bases lying between them. The CDR3 spans 15 residues. CDR1 and CDR2 from the germline V gene are SGHRS and YFSETQ. The DNA for the CDR3 is TGCGCCAGCAGCTTGGTCCAGGGGGGCTCCTACGAGCAGTACTTC. Translation gives CASSLVQGGSYEQYF.

The V and J genes are TRBV29-1 and TRBJ2-7, with TRBD1 matching 8 bases. The CDR3 totals 14 residues. V shed 5 bases, J shed 4 bases, and the junction held 10 bases outside the gene matches. CDR1 and CDR2 (germline): SQVTM, ANQGSEA. CDR3 residues: CSVKGERTGYEQYF. The CDR3 DNA follows: TGCAGCGTTAAGGGCGAGCGGACAGGGTACGAGCAGTACTTC.

The chain links TRBV18 to TRBJ1-3; no clear D. Trimming pared 3 bases from V and 0 bases from J, leaving 9 bases between. This CDR3 is 15 amino acids long. CDR1 and CDR2 (germline): KGHSH, LQKENI. CDR3 protein: CASSPPHISGNTIYF. The CDR3 DNA is TGTGCCAGCTCACCCCCACACATCTCTGGAAACACCATATATTTT.

The J gene is TRBJ2-3, the V gene TRBV10-3; 7 nucleotides agree with TRBD1. This CDR3 has 12 residues. Germline loops: CDR1 ENHRY, CDR2 SYGVKD. With V trimmed by 6 bases and J by 7 bases, 4 bases remained unmatched. The CDR3 DNA sequence: TGTGCCATCAGCGCAGGGGGAAATACGCAGTATTTT. The encoded protein is CAISAGGNTQYF.

The CDR3 loop is CASRYIRDSPVRYF. For the CDR3, the DNA is TGCGCCAGCAGATATATTCGGGACTCCCCTGTGAGGTATTTT. The chain couples TRBV5-1 to TRBJ2-3; weak D call: TRBD2 (6 bases). This CDR3 is 14 amino acids long. Germline V gene sequence: CDR1 SGHRS, CDR2 YFSETQ. Trimming removed 5 bases at V and 14 bases at J, with 24 bases between.

V is TRBV7-3 and J is TRBJ2-1; TRBD2 matches at 9 bases. From germline, CDR1 is SGHTA and CDR2 FQGTGA. With 2 bases clipped from V and 6 bases from J, the junction kept 5 bases outside the gene matches. The CDR3 spans 15 residues. This CDR3 reads CASSLRRTSANEQFF. In DNA form, the CDR3 reads TGTGCCAGCAGCTTACGCCGGACTAGCGCCAATGAGCAGTTCTTC.

The J gene is TRBJ1-2, the V gene TRBV10-1; D gene unclear. The CDR3 has 15 amino acids. Germline CDR1 WNHNN, CDR2 SYGVQD (reference sequence). Trimming took off 0 bases at V and 3 bases at J, with 11 bases between the two ends. CDR3 sequence: CASSESQAPHYGYTF. CDR3 coding DNA: TGCGCCAGCAGTGAGTCGCAGGCCCCACACTATGGCTACACCTTC.

The chain has TRBV6-5 and TRBJ1-2; D gene unclear. V was shortened by 6 bases and J by 0 bases, with 5 bases between the two germline ends. Germline assignment: CDR1 MNHEY and CDR2 SVGAGI. The CDR3 extends over 12 amino acids. This CDR3 reads CASRRSNYGYTF. In DNA form, the CDR3 reads TGTGCCAGCAGGAGGTCTAACTATGGCTACACCTTC.

The chain has TRBV30 and TRBJ1-2; a weak D match, TRBD1 (6 bases). V was trimmed by 0 bases and J by 2 bases, leaving 10 bases between them. The length of the CDR3 is 14 residues. From germline, CDR1 is GTSNPN and CDR2 SVGIG (reference sequence). The CDR3 DNA reads TGTGCCTGGAGTGTACCCGGACAGAACTATGGCTACACCTTC. Protein sequence: CAWSVPGQNYGYTF. Supplemented by reference TRBV30 and TRBJ1-2, the full variable domain reads SQTIHQWPATLVQPVGSPLSLECTVEGTSNPNLYWYRQAAGRGLQLLFYSVGIGQISSEVPQNLSASRPQDRQFILSSKKLLLSDSGFYLCAWSVPGQNYGYTFGSGTRLTVV.

This rearrangement joins TRBV6-4 to TRBJ1-2; 9 nucleotides line up with TRBD1. V lost 6 bases, J lost 10 bases, and 15 bases stayed unmatched. The CDR3 extends over 15 amino acids. CDR1 is MRHNA and CDR2 is SNTAGT in the germline V gene. CDR3 in amino acids: CASSPRDRAIGAYTF. The CDR3 nucleotides read TGTGCCAGCAGCCCACGGGACAGGGCGATTGGAGCCTACACCTTC.

The chain combines TRBV5-4 with TRBJ2-7, with D perhaps matching TRBD1 (5 bases). The CDR3 has 12 residues. Germline lookup yields CDR1 SGHNT and CDR2 YYREEE (reference sequence). V lost 3 bases to trimming and J lost 5 bases, with 9 bases between them. CDR3 DNA sequence: TGTGCCAGCAGCTCGCAGGGCCACGAGCAGTACTTC. Amino acids: CASSSQGHEQYF. Based on the CDR3 plus reference TRBV5-4 and TRBJ2-7, the full variable domain is ETGVTQSPTHLIKTRGQQVTLRCSSQSGHNTVSWYQQALGQGPQFIFQYYREEENGRGNFPPRFSGLQFPNYSSELNVNALELDDSALYLCASSSQGHEQYFGPGTRLTVT.

The CDR3 region has the DNA TGTGCCACCAGCATTTTCTCCGGGACTAGTGGTAACATTCAGTACTTC. Protein: CATSIFSGTSGNIQYF. The chain has TRBV15 and TRBJ2-4, with TRBD2 matching over 8 bases. CDR1 LNHNV and CDR2 YYDKDF come from the germline V gene (reference sequence). The V segment lost 4 bases and the J segment 7 bases; nucleotides outside the gene matches: 12. The CDR3 spans 16 residues.

The chain recombines TRBV15 with TRBJ1-4; D might be TRBD1 (6 bases). The CDR3 is 14 amino acids. Germline V gives CDR1 LNHNV, CDR2 YYDKDF (reference sequence). V was shortened by 7 bases and J by 6 bases, with 15 bases between the two germline ends. Written as DNA, the CDR3 is TGTGCCACCAACCCGACAGGAACATATGAAAAACTGTTTTTT. Its translation is CATNPTGTYEKLFF.

This clone was seen only a few times. The chain combines TRBV27 with TRBJ2-5; D is possibly TRBD2 (6 bases). Per germline, CDR1 MNHEY and CDR2 SMNVEV (reference sequence). This CDR3 region has 13 residues. V shed 5 bases and J shed 4 bases, with 11 bases lying between them. Written as DNA, the CDR3 is TGTGCCAGCAGTCGGTCGCGGGGAGAGACCCAGTACTTC. Its protein product is CASSRSRGETQYF.

Only a few counts were recorded for this clone. J is TRBJ1-5 and V is TRBV7-8; 7 bases map to TRBD1. The CDR3 sequence is 16 residues long. V lost 3 bases, J lost 2 bases, and 7 bases stayed unmatched. CDR1 and CDR2 (germline): SGHVS, FQNEAQ. CDR3 protein: CASSFDRVSGNQPQHF. CDR3 sequence (DNA): TGTGCCAGCAGCTTTGACAGGGTGAGCGGCAATCAGCCCCAGCATTTT. Variable domain in full (rest from reference TRBV7-8 and TRBJ1-5): GAGVSQSPRYKVAKRGQDVALRCDPISGHVSLFWYQQALGQGPEFLTYFQNEAQLDKSGLPSDRFFAERPEGSVSTLKIQRTQQEDSAVYLCASSFDRVSGNQPQHFGDGTRLSIL.

V and J are TRBV9 and TRBJ1-1; unclear D gene. Germline lookup yields CDR1 SGDLS and CDR2 YYNGEE. The CDR3 extends over 15 amino acids. The ends were cut back, 3 bases at V and 1 base at J, with 13 bases in the middle. For the CDR3, the DNA is TGTGCCAGCAGCGCCCCGGGAGACCCGAACACTGAAGCTTTCTTT. Translating it yields CASSAPGDPNTEAFF.

The gene calls are TRBV5-1 and TRBJ2-1; 15 nucleotides line up with TRBD2. The CDR3 sequence is 16 residues long. Losses at the gene ends were 4 bases for V and 7 bases for J; bases not matched to a gene: 6. Per the germline V gene, CDR1 is SGHRS and CDR2 is YFSETQ. CDR3 nucleotide sequence: TGCGCCAGCAGCCACGGGACTAGCGGGGGGCGGAATGAGCAGTTCTTC. Translation gives CASSHGTSGGRNEQFF.

The chain uses TRBV5-6 and TRBJ2-7; D is possibly TRBD2 (6 bases). The CDR3 is made up of 12 amino acids. The V end lost 3 bases, the J end lost 6 bases, and 10 bases lay between the germline ends. In germline, CDR1 is SGHDT, CDR2 YYEEEE. In nucleotides, the CDR3 is TGTGCCAGCAGCTCAGGAGGGGTCGAGCAGTACTTC. Amino acids: CASSSGGVEQYF. The full variable domain, its missing parts supplied by reference TRBV5-6 and TRBJ2-7, is DAGVTQSPTHLIKTRGQQVTLRCSPKSGHDTVSWYQQALGQGPQFIFQYYEEEERQRGNFPDRFSGHQFPNYSSELNVNALLLGDSALYLCASSSGGVEQYFGPGTRLTVT.

The chain links TRBV6-5 to TRBJ2-7; 8 nucleotides line up with TRBD2. Germline V lookup: CDR1 MNHEY, CDR2 SVGAGI. CDR3 length: 15 amino acids. The ends lost 7 bases at V and 4 bases at J; junction bases unmatched: 12. CDR3 in DNA: TGTGCCAGCACCTCCCTCCGGGGGGGTAGGTACGAGCAGTACTTC. Amino acids: CASTSLRGGRYEQYF.

This sequence joins TRBV4-2 and TRBJ2-5, with D maybe TRBD1 (6 bases). Germline CDR1 is LGHNA and CDR2 is YNFKEQ. The CDR3 contains 14 residues. Trimming removed 4 bases at V and 1 base at J, with 10 bases between. The CDR3 protein is CASSRQAIQETQYF. In DNA, the CDR3 is TGTGCCAGCAGCCGACAGGCTATCCAAGAGACCCAGTACTTC.